Listed below are T cell receptor beta chains from one sample, sequenced in a study of blood T cell repertoires in COVID-19. The protocol was immunoSEQ multiplex PCR, while the TCRdb copy is restricted to in-frame clones and leaves out a portion. The table shows under 250,000 clones, with 80% to 90% occurring only once. Sequenced sample: PBMCs or T cells enriched from blood (not recorded which). These TCRs come from a young woman in a cohort exposed to, infected with or recovered from COVID-19 (not recorded which). CDR3s include the opening cysteine and the closing phenylalanine or tryptophan. D genes are given only for firm matches. Clone size appears in some rows only: once, few, many, or a class for an expanded clone.

>-|-|TRBV29-1|TRBJ1-2
CSVDSTGYGYTF
TGCAGCGTTGATTCGACAGGCTATGGCTACACCTTC
>-|-|TRBV9|TRBJ2-1
CASSVADGLNYNEQFF
TGTGCCAGCAGCGTAGCGGATGGGCTTAATTACAATGAGCAGTTCTTC
>-|TRBD1|TRBV19|TRBJ2-3
CASSMGQGASDTQYF
TGTGCCAGTAGTATGGGACAGGGGGCCTCAGATACGCAGTATTTT
>-|-|TRBV7-9|TRBJ1-6
CASSPSWGAYNSPLHF
TGTGCCAGCAGCCCCTCTTGGGGGGCCTATAATTCACCCCTCCACTTT
>-|-|TRBV10-1|TRBJ2-3
CASSSGTTDTQYF
TGCGCCAGCAGTAGCGGCACCACAGATACGCAGTATTTT
>-|-|TRBV7-2|TRBJ1-2
CASSYPTNYGYTF
TGTGCCAGCAGCTACCCGACAAACTATGGCTACACCTTC
>few|TRBD2|TRBV4-1|TRBJ2-1
CASSQIITWSAGEIF
TGCGCCAGCAGCCAAATTATCACCTGGTCAGCGGGAGAAATCTTC
>-|-|TRBV2|TRBJ1-5
CASRGTGDQPQHF
TGTGCCAGCCGTGGGACGGGAGATCAGCCCCAGCATTTT
>-|TRBD1|TRBV2|TRBJ1-4
CAKSGTGDEKLFF
TGTGCCAAATCCGGGACAGGGGATGAAAAACTGTTTTTT
>-|-|TRBV3-1/TRBV3-2|TRBJ1-2
CASSQVQAGYTF
TGTGCCAGCAGCCAAGTTCAAGCGGGCTACACCTTC
>-|-|TRBV7-9|TRBJ1-4
CASSLAQTTVEREKLFF
TGTGCCAGCAGCTTAGCCCAAACGACAGTAGAGCGTGAAAAACTGTTTTTT
>-|TRBD2|TRBV6-5|TRBJ2-3
CASSYGRGSDTQYF
TGTGCCAGCAGTTACGGGAGGGGATCAGATACGCAGTATTTT
>-|-|TRBV14|TRBJ1-2
CASSQRRDLGYGYTF
TGTGCCAGCAGCCAGCGGAGGGACCTCGGGTATGGCTACACCTTC
>-|-|TRBV6-5|TRBJ1-2
CASSYSPGQGYTF
TGTGCCAGCAGTTACTCCCCAGGGCAAGGCTACACCTTC
>-|TRBD1|TRBV11-3|TRBJ2-3
CASSLGQGVTDTQYF
TGTGCCAGCAGCTTAGGACAGGGGGTCACAGATACGCAGTATTTT
>-|TRBD2|TRBV20-1|TRBJ2-5
CSASLGGSPQETQYF
TGCAGTGCTAGTTTGGGCGGGAGCCCACAAGAGACCCAGTACTTC
>-|TRBD2|TRBV19|TRBJ2-1
CASSWPSGRANEQFF
TGTGCCAGTAGTTGGCCTAGCGGGAGAGCCAATGAGCAGTTCTTC
>-|-|TRBV4-2|TRBJ1-5
CASSHQRGHVPRVSNQPQHF
TGTGCCAGCAGCCACCAGCGGGGACACGTCCCGAGGGTGAGCAATCAGCCCCAGCATTTT
>-|-|TRBV2|TRBJ1-1
CASSPRRQTNTEAFF
TGTGCCAGCAGTCCACGTAGACAAACGAACACTGAAGCTTTCTTT
>-|-|TRBV28|TRBJ1-2
CASTFEGVGYTF
TGTGCCAGCACGTTTGAGGGGGTCGGCTACACCTTC
>once|-|TRBV10-3|TRBJ1-1
CAIRGWAEGPQEIEAFF
TGTGCCATCAGAGGCTGGGCAGAGGGCCCCCAAGAGATTGAAGCTTTCTTT
>-|-|TRBV9|TRBJ2-1
CASSVSGVSYNEQFF
TGTGCCAGCAGCGTATCAGGGGTGAGCTACAATGAGCAGTTCTTC
>once|-|TRBV6-5|TRBJ2-2
CASRMTGNTGELFF
TGTGCCAGCAGGATGACAGGGAACACCGGGGAGCTGTTTTTT
>-|TRBD2|TRBV7-9|TRBJ2-2
CASSLDLASGLTGELFF
TGTGCCAGCAGCTTAGATTTGGCTAGCGGACTTACCGGGGAGCTGTTTTTT
>-|-|TRBV4-1|TRBJ1-5
CASSQDGGLGNQPQHF
TGCGCCAGCAGCCAAGACGGAGGCCTGGGCAATCAGCCCCAGCATTTT
>once|TRBD1|TRBV6-5|TRBJ2-1
CASRKTGTYNEQFF
TGTGCCAGCAGAAAGACAGGGACCTACAATGAGCAGTTCTTC
>-|TRBD1|TRBV6-1|TRBJ1-1
CASSEVSGQAEAFF
TGTGCCAGCAGTGAAGTAAGTGGACAGGCTGAAGCTTTCTTT
>-|-|TRBV11-2|TRBJ2-1
CASSFRLEGAVF
TGTGCCAGCAGCTTCAGACTAGAGGGGGCGGTCTTC
>-|TRBD1|TRBV5-6|TRBJ2-5
CASSSYLGQGQETQYF
TGTGCCAGCAGCTCCTATCTAGGACAGGGCCAAGAGACCCAGTACTTC
>-|-|TRBV7-2|TRBJ2-7
CASSLGGLQPYEQYF
TGTGCCAGCAGCTTAGGAGGCCTTCAACCCTACGAGCAGTACTTC
>-|-|TRBV11-3|TRBJ2-3
CASSFLAGALQEGADTQYF
TGTGCCAGCAGCTTCCTTGCGGGGGCCCTGCAGGAGGGGGCAGATACGCAGTATTTT
>-|-|TRBV5-8|TRBJ2-3
CASSPPAGPDTQYF
TGTGCCAGCAGCCCTCCGGCAGGGCCAGATACGCAGTATTTT
>-|-|TRBV29-1|TRBJ1-4
CSERTETKNEKLFF
TGCAGCGAGCGGACAGAAACAAAAAATGAAAAACTGTTTTTT
>once|TRBD1|TRBV27|TRBJ1-5
CASSRQGSQPQHF
TGTGCCAGCAGCCGACAGGGAAGCCAGCCCCAGCATTTT
>-|-|TRBV19|TRBJ1-2
CASSIAPGHRYGYTF
TGTGCCAGTAGTATAGCCCCTGGACACCGCTATGGCTACACCTTC
>-|-|TRBV5-1|TRBJ2-1
CASSLEPNTNNEQFF
TGCGCCAGCAGCTTGGAACCTAACACTAACAATGAGCAGTTCTTC